This entry features one T cell receptor beta chain sequence. These data belong to a study of T cells expressing NK-cell markers. TCRdb re-called the 5' RACE reads and shows each CDR3 protein once, DNA omitted. The clone table shows fewer than 300,000 distinct CDR3 sequences, with the ten largest holding around 3.9%. The sample comprised blood T cells: a sorted CD56 or NKG2C T cell subset, CD4+ or CD8+ T cells, or bulk PBMC T cells (not recorded which). The source of this sequence is a woman aged 18 to 75 in good health.

The CDR3 region is CASGRAGGQPQHF. V is TRBV28 and J is TRBJ1-5; without DNA, the TCRdb call of TRBD1 cannot be checked. Germline V gene data show CDR1 as MDHEN and CDR2 as SYDVKM. CDR3 length equals 13 residues.